This T cell receptor beta chain was captured in a study of blood T cell repertoires in COVID-19. Study-wide context: The origin of the acute and convalescent COVID-19 samples was the United States, Italy and Spain. From T cells, B-cell-depleted T cells, or PBMCs came the material, which was cDNA or gDNA.

This CDR3 has 14 residues. Trimming removed 2 bases from V and 3 bases from J, with 8 bases in between. CDR1 is MNHNS, CDR2 SASEGT, per germline. As handled by the study authors: Amplifying reference gene primers gave estimates of nucleated cell counts. Here immunoSEQ multiplex PCR was the method, and the copy in TCRdb shows in-frame clones only, minus some. V, J and clone size are those of that table, while D and trimming were read from the DNA. The sample yields just over 650,000 clones, about 87% seen once. The source of this sequence is a young woman with acute or convalescent COVID-19. Input material: peripheral blood. The rearrangement links TRBV6-1 to TRBJ1-3; D gene uncertain. Here the CDR3 reads CASSESGSGNTIYF. The CDR3 region has the DNA TGTGCCAGCAGTGAATCCGGGAGTGGAAACACCATATATTTT.